The clone carrying this TCR beta chain was observed a few times. Its antigen is still unknown. The donors comprised healthy bone marrow donors. The sample belongs to a study of cytomegalovirus exposure and HLA in healthy donors. The study, taken as a whole, reports: Later analysis associated a missense DCLRE1C variant with TCR beta V- and J-gene trimming. Among TCR sequences, most were rare, though some public TCRs appeared in many donors. Presence/absence analysis assumed near-uniform sequencing depth across donors.

Germline V gives CDR1 LNHDA, CDR2 SQIVND (reference sequence). The CDR3 is made up of 15 amino acids. The V gene lost 2 bases and the J gene lost 4 bases, with 11 bases spanning the gap. This PCR relied on a set of 60 Vbeta primers and 13 Jbeta primers. Generated by immunoSEQ multiplex PCR, the TCRdb table keeps only in-frame clones and is missing some. The table includes some 120,000 clones, roughly 71% detected once. The TCR comes from a woman in her forties in good health and CMV-seropositive. Input material: PBMCs. The V and J genes are TRBV19 and TRBJ2-2, with D perhaps TRBD2 (7 bases). The DNA of the CDR3 is TGTGCCAGTAGTATACTCGCGGGGGCCACCGGGGAGCTGTTTTTT. It is translated as CASSILAGATGELFF.